This T cell receptor beta chain derives from a study of blood T cell repertoires in COVID-19. As for the study in general: Acute and convalescent COVID-19 specimens originated in the United States, Italy and Spain.

Study processing details: Amplification of reference gene primers was used by the study to estimate nucleated cell counts. Clones were read by immunoSEQ multiplex PCR, and TCRdb kept only the in-frame ones, dropping some. The D gene and trimming were derived from the DNA, and the V and J assignments and clone size from that table. The top ten clones hold about 10% of a sample with roughly 67,000 clones, approximately 88% of them seen once. Sequencing used peripheral blood. The TCR comes from a man in his forties or fifties with active COVID-19.

This chain's CDR3 is CATSDPRGGSYNEQFF. The CDR3 coding sequence is TGTGCCACCAGTGACCCTCGGGGGGGCTCCTACAATGAGCAGTTCTTC. The genes are TRBV24-1 and TRBJ2-1; 8 bases are shared with TRBD2. V trimming: 4 bases; J trimming: 0 bases; junction bases outside the gene matches: 4. CDR3 length: 16 residues. CDR1 and CDR2 (germline): KGHDR, SFDVKD.